A selection of T cell receptor beta chains follows, all from one sample in a study of CD8 T cells in ankylosing spondylitis. MiXCR was run by TCRdb on the 5' RACE reads, yielding one entry per CDR3 protein. This sample carries over 700,000 distinct CDR3 sequences, around 19% of them seen once, and the ten largest clones take about 20%. Sequencing input: blood, either unsorted or a sorted T cell fraction (not recorded which). The receptor source for this set is a male donor with ankylosing spondylitis. CDR3s include the opening cysteine and the closing phenylalanine or tryptophan. The D gene is left open where the match is weak. The size field is filled for only some rows; it gives once, few, many or a size class.

TRBV6-1	TRBJ1-5	few	TRBD1	TGTGCCAGCAGTAAGGACAGGGGCTATCAGCCCCAGCATTTT	CASSKDRGYQPQHF
TRBV11-2	TRBJ2-1	-	-	TGTGCCAGCAGCTTAGGGCCCGAGACCTACAATGAGCAGTTCTTC	CASSLGPETYNEQFF
TRBV24-1	TRBJ2-2	-	TRBD1	TGTGCCACCAGCAGGACAGGGGTGAACACCGGGGAGCTGTTTTTT	CATSRTGVNTGELFF
TRBV15	TRBJ1-5	few	-	TGTGCCACCAGGGTGAAGAATAGCAATCAGCCCCAGCATTTT	CATRVKNSNQPQHF
TRBV20-1	TRBJ1-1	many	-	TGCAGTGCTAGGAACACAGGGATCAACACTGAAGCTTTCTTT	CSARNTGINTEAFF
TRBV27	TRBJ2-7	few	-	TGTGCCAGCAGTTTATATCCCCCGCGAACGGGACGGACTATACCAAAAGATTACGAGCAGTACTTC	CASSLYPPRTGRTIPKDYEQYF
TRBV15	TRBJ2-7	-	-	TGTGCCACCAGCAGCGGGACCAACTACGAGCAGTACTTC	CATSSGTNYEQYF
TRBV13	TRBJ2-1	few	TRBD2	TGTGCCAGCAGCTTACGCGGGGGGGACAATGAGCAGTTCTTC	CASSLRGGDNEQFF
TRBV6-5	TRBJ2-7	-	-	TGTGCCAGCAGTTACTCGGTCGGGGCCACCTACGAGCAGTACTTC	CASSYSVGATYEQYF
TRBV3-1	TRBJ2-2	many	TRBD2	TGTGCCAGCAGCGTGGGACTAGCAGACACCGGGGAGCTGTTTTTT	CASSVGLADTGELFF
TRBV12-3/TRBV12-4	TRBJ1-1	-	-	TGTGCCAGCAGTTGGAGATCACAGGGAGCGAACACTGAAGCTTTCTTT	CASSWRSQGANTEAFF
TRBV6-5	TRBJ1-1	few	-	TGTGCCAGCTACGGGGACATCAGTGAAGCTTTCTTT	CASYGDISEAFF
TRBV5-1	TRBJ2-7	few	-	TGCGCCAGCAGCTTGGGGACTTGGATAGCCTACGAGCAGTACTTC	CASSLGTWIAYEQYF
TRBV28	TRBJ1-2	many	TRBD1	TGTGCCAGCAGCCCGCAGGGACAGGGTCGAGGCTACACCTTC	CASSPQGQGRGYTF
TRBV5-1	TRBJ2-1	few	-	TGCGCCAGCAGCTTGGCTATAGACAATGAGCAGTTCTTC	CASSLAIDNEQFF
TRBV4-1	TRBJ2-1	many	-	TGCGCCAGCAGCCAAGATGTGGCTTACAATGAGCAGTTCTTC	CASSQDVAYNEQFF
TRBV28	TRBJ1-6	-	-	TGTGCCAGCAGTCCCCCACTGTCCCTTAATTCACCCCTCCACTTT	CASSPPLSLNSPLHF
TRBV4-3	TRBJ2-7	-	TRBD1	TGCGCCAGCAGCCAAGATGTGGAGACAGGGGGCTTCGACGAGCAGTACTTC	CASSQDVETGGFDEQYF
TRBV20-1	TRBJ1-1	-	-	TGCAGTGCGCCGACAGATTACACTGAAGCTTTCTTT	CSAPTDYTEAFF
TRBV4-1	TRBJ2-7	-	-	TGCGCCAGCAGTAGCCCCCGGGACAATAACTACGAGCAGTACTTC	CASSSPRDNNYEQYF
TRBV5-6	TRBJ1-1	-	TRBD1	TGTGCCAGCAGCTCAGGGACAGGGGGGTTCACTGAAGCTTTCTTT	CASSSGTGGFTEAFF
TRBV6-5	TRBJ2-3	-	-	TGTGCCAGCAGTTACGGCGGACTACGCACAGATACGCAGTATTTT	CASSYGGLRTDTQYF
TRBV5-1	TRBJ1-1	-	-	TGCGCCAGCGCGGGCAGGGGTGGTACTGGTACTGAAGCTTTCTTT	CASAGRGGTGTEAFF
TRBV10-3	TRBJ2-7	-	-	TGTGCCATCAGTGACCGGGACGACACCTACGAGCAGTACTTC	CAISDRDDTYEQYF
TRBV6-2/TRBV6-3	TRBJ2-7	-	TRBD1	TGTGCCAGCAGTTACGAGACAGGGACCCCCTACGAGCAGTACTTC	CASSYETGTPYEQYF
TRBV4-3	TRBJ2-2	few	TRBD1	TGCGCCAGCAGCCCCAGGACAGGGATTCCCGGGGAGCTGTTTTTT	CASSPRTGIPGELFF
TRBV28	TRBJ1-1	few	-	TGTGCCAGCAGTTTTCTAACCAAGAACACTGAAGCTTTCTTT	CASSFLTKNTEAFF
TRBV10-3	TRBJ2-7	few	TRBD1	TGTGCCATCAGTGATTGGGACAGGAGCTCCTACGAGCAGTACTTC	CAISDWDRSSYEQYF
TRBV6-1	TRBJ2-3	-	-	TGTGCCAGCAGACAGGGGACTAGCACAGATACGCAGTATTTT	CASRQGTSTDTQYF
TRBV12-3/TRBV12-4	TRBJ2-1	-	-	TGTGCCAGCAGTCCCCGGGACGGTTTCAATGAGCAGTTCTTC	CASSPRDGFNEQFF
TRBV4-1	TRBJ2-2	few	TRBD2	TGCGCCAGCAGCCATAAGCTAGCGGGCACCGGGGAGCTGTTTTTT	CASSHKLAGTGELFF
TRBV6-1	TRBJ2-2	-	-	TGTGCCAGCCGAGGAGGACCCACGGGGGAGCTGTTTTTT	CASRGGPTGELFF
TRBV5-1	TRBJ2-7	-	-	TGCGCCAGCAGCCCAGCCCTTTCCAGCTCCTACGAGCAGTACTTC	CASSPALSSSYEQYF
TRBV6-1	TRBJ1-4	-	-	TGTGCCAGCCTCGCGGTTGCAACTAATGAAAAACTGTTTTTT	CASLAVATNEKLFF
TRBV20-1	TRBJ1-3	-	-	TGCAGTGCTAGCCAGGGAGGGGGAAACACCATATATTTT	CSASQGGGNTIYF
TRBV5-6	TRBJ1-6	-	TRBD1	TGTGCCAGCAGCGGAAGGACAGGGGGGTCACCCCTCCACTTT	CASSGRTGGSPLHF
TRBV20-1	TRBJ1-1	-	-	TGCAGTGCTAGTTCGACAGTGGAAGCTTTCTTT	CSASSTVEAFF
TRBV20-1	TRBJ2-7	-	-	TGCAGTGGGCTTAGCGCCCAGAGCTCCTACGAGCAGTACTTC	CSGLSAQSSYEQYF
TRBV7-9	TRBJ2-2	few	-	TGTGCCAGCAGCTTGGAGGGGGTCGCCGGGGAGCTGTTTTTT	CASSLEGVAGELFF
TRBV29-1	TRBJ2-7	-	-	TGCAGCGTTGAAGATTGGGACTACGAGCAGTACTTC	CSVEDWDYEQYF
TRBV12-3/TRBV12-4	TRBJ2-3	few	-	TGTGCCAGCAGTTTTGGCCCCCTCTGGGGAATCACAGATACGCAGTATTTT	CASSFGPLWGITDTQYF
TRBV28	TRBJ2-7	few	TRBD1	TGTGCCAGCAGTTCTCCTCGTGGGACAGATCTTTACGAGCAGTACTTC	CASSSPRGTDLYEQYF
TRBV7-2	TRBJ1-1	-	-	TGTGCCAGCAGCTTAGGATGGTTACCTGAAGCTTTCTTT	CASSLGWLPEAFF
TRBV27	TRBJ2-7	-	-	TGTGCCAGCAGTTTATACCCGGGGGCGGGTGGCGAGCAGTACTTC	CASSLYPGAGGEQYF
TRBV10-3	TRBJ2-5	few	-	TGTGCCACCAGGGTAGCGGCTGGGGAGACCCAGTACTTC	CATRVAAGETQYF
TRBV7-9	TRBJ2-1	many	TRBD2	TGTGCCAGCAGCTTAGTTGCGGGAGTCAATGAGCAGTTCTTC	CASSLVAGVNEQFF
TRBV6-1	TRBJ2-5	few	-	TGTGCCAGCAGAAGGGACCTTCGGACCCAAGAGACCCAGTACTTC	CASRRDLRTQETQYF
TRBV30	TRBJ2-1	few	-	TGTGCCTGGGATAGCGGCCCGTCCGATGAGCAGTTCTTC	CAWDSGPSDEQFF